The 26 T cell receptor beta chains below come from one sample, sequenced in a study of shared clonotypes between healthy human individuals. Some clones are missing from TCRdb's copy, which holds only in-frame ones; the method was immunoSEQ multiplex PCR. The sample lists roughly 760,000 clones; around 67% were seen once. The sequencing sample was made of memory CD4+ T cells sorted from blood. Subset: CD45RA-negative fraction. The receptors were sampled from a woman in her 30s in good health.

With regard to this clone: Other DNA sequences of this sample code for an identical CDR3. The J gene is TRBJ2-5, the V gene TRBV5-1, with TRBD1 matching 8 bases. From germline, CDR1 is SGHRS and CDR2 YFSETQ. The CDR3 totals 14 residues. The ends lost 4 bases at V and 2 bases at J; junction bases unmatched: 4. The CDR3 region is CASSIGTGQETQYF. The CDR3 nucleotides are TGCGCCAGCAGCATCGGGACAGGACAAGAGACCCAGTACTTC.

Concerning this clone: Distinct nucleotide sequences in the sample also encode this CDR3. This chain uses TRBV19 with TRBJ1-2; 9 bases fit TRBD1. Germline CDR1 LNHDA, CDR2 SQIVND (reference sequence). This CDR3 is 14 amino acids long. With V trimmed by 7 bases and J by 6 bases, 9 bases remained unmatched. The CDR3 sequence: CASTTGQGRNGYTF. In DNA form, the CDR3 reads TGTGCCAGTACCACGGGACAGGGACGAAATGGCTACACCTTC. Full variable domain (remainder filled in from reference TRBV19 and TRBJ1-2): DGGITQSPKYLFRKEGQNVTLSCEQNLNHDAMYWYRQDPGQGLRLIYYSQIVNDFQKGDIAEGYSVSREKKESFPLTVTSAQKNPTAFYLCASTTGQGRNGYTFGSGTRLTVV.

This sequence joins TRBV28 and TRBJ2-1, with a tentative D call TRBD2 (6 bases). The CDR3 loop spans 13 amino acids. Germline V gives CDR1 MDHEN, CDR2 SYDVKM. Trimming took off 4 bases at V and 9 bases at J, with 13 bases between the two ends. CDR3 sequence (DNA): TGTGCCAGCAGTTGGGGTGGGGACTCTGAGCAGTTCTTC. Its translation is CASSWGGDSEQFF.

The V gene is TRBV30, the J gene TRBJ1-5; D gene ambiguous. Germline CDR1 is GTSNPN and CDR2 is SVGIG (reference sequence). V was shortened by 2 bases and J by 5 bases, with 10 bases between the two germline ends. The CDR3 is 13 residues long. The CDR3 coding sequence is TGTGCCTGGAGTTTGCGCGCCGATCAGCCCCAGCATTTT. Translating it yields CAWSLRADQPQHF.

This clone has only a few counts. The V call is TRBV19, the J call TRBJ2-5; TRBD2 matches 13 bases. V was clipped by 5 bases and J by 5 bases; unmatched bases: 8. The germline V gene encodes CDR1 LNHDA and CDR2 SQIVND (reference sequence). The CDR3 spans 16 residues. CDR3 in amino acids: CASSERTSGSGETQYF. CDR3 bases: TGTGCCAGTAGTGAACGGACTAGCGGGAGTGGGGAGACCCAGTACTTC.

In this sample, this clone turned up a few times. The chain combines TRBV6-6 with TRBJ1-4, with a weak D call TRBD1 (6 bases). Germline assignment: CDR1 MNHNY and CDR2 SVGAGI (reference sequence). Between the trimmed V and J ends, which lost 6 bases and 8 bases, there was a span of 10 bases. The CDR3 length is 12 residues. This CDR3 reads CASSLQGEKLFF. CDR3 in DNA: TGTGCCAGCAGCTTACAGGGCGAAAAACTGTTTTTT.

Regarding this clone: Within the sample, other DNA sequences also encode this same CDR3. This chain joins TRBV28 and TRBJ2-7; possibly TRBD1 for D (6 bases). The germline CDR1 and CDR2 sequences are MDHEN and SYDVKM. This CDR3 is 13 amino acids long. V shed 4 bases and J shed 3 bases, with 10 bases lying between them. The CDR3, as DNA: TGTGCCAGCAGTTCGGGACAAAACTACGAGCAGTACTTC. Its protein is CASSSGQNYEQYF.

This clone has a single count. The V gene is TRBV10-3, the J gene TRBJ1-2, with TRBD1 identical over 8 bases. V dropped 6 bases and J dropped 6; count of bases not matched to a gene: 6. This CDR3 comprises 13 residues. The germline V gene has CDR1 ENHRY and CDR2 SYGVKD. The DNA for the CDR3 is TGTGCCATCAGCGGACAGGGCTATCATGGCTACACCTTC. Its protein is CAISGQGYHGYTF.

As regards this clone: Other DNA variants within this sample encode the same CDR3. This chain connects TRBV5-1 to TRBJ2-1; 7 bases match TRBD2. CDR1 and CDR2 from the germline V gene are SGHRS and YFSETQ. This CDR3 spans 15 amino acids. With 0 bases clipped from V and 4 bases from J, the junction kept 4 bases outside the gene matches. In nucleotides, the CDR3 is TGCGCCAGCAGCTTGGACTCGCGGGGGTACAATGAGCAGTTCTTC. It yields the protein CASSLDSRGYNEQFF.

This clone was observed a single time. The chain employs TRBV5-1 and TRBJ2-3, with D perhaps TRBD1 (5 bases). Trimming took off 4 bases at V and 6 bases at J, with 12 bases between the two ends. Germline assignment: CDR1 SGHRS and CDR2 YFSETQ. The CDR3 consists of 13 residues. Written as DNA, the CDR3 is TGCGCCAGCAGCCCGCAGGGTCACGATACGCAGTATTTT. Protein sequence: CASSPQGHDTQYF.

This clone was detected many times. The chain recombines TRBV5-1 with TRBJ2-1, with D maybe TRBD2 (6 bases). With 4 bases removed from V and 10 bases from J, the gap between germline ends came to 18 bases. The CDR3 has 14 residues. Germline CDR1 and CDR2: SGHRS and YFSETQ. CDR3 residues: CASSPGTAELEQFF. CDR3 coding DNA: TGCGCCAGCAGCCCGGGGACTGCTGAACTGGAGCAGTTCTTC.

The chain links TRBV18 to TRBJ1-1; 8 bases map to TRBD1. From germline, CDR1 is KGHSH and CDR2 LQKENI. V was pared by 7 bases and J by 7 bases, with 8 bases of the junction left unmatched. The CDR3 runs 13 residues. The CDR3 DNA reads as TGTGCCAGCTTAGTGGGACAGGATGATGAAGCTTTCTTT. It specifies CASLVGQDDEAFF.

This rearrangement joins TRBV7-2 to TRBJ1-2, with D possibly being TRBD1 (6 bases). The germline V gene has CDR1 SGHTA and CDR2 FQGNSA. Trimming pared 5 bases from V and 3 bases from J, leaving 22 bases between. The CDR3 consists of 17 residues. CDR3 nucleotides: TGTGCCAGCAGCCCCTACTGGCTGGGGGGCAAGGACTATGGCTACACCTTC. It yields the protein CASSPYWLGGKDYGYTF.

This clone was recorded at least ten times. The chain uses TRBV27 and TRBJ2-3; TRBD1 agrees at 10 bases. CDR1 and CDR2 from the germline V gene are MNHEY and SMNVEV (reference sequence). There are 17 residues in the CDR3. The ends lost 5 bases at V and 5 bases at J; junction bases unmatched: 13. The CDR3 nucleotides are TGTGCCAGCAGTAGGGGGGCCGGGACAGGGGTAAAAGATACGCAGTATTTT. Translating gives CASSRGAGTGVKDTQYF.

The J gene is TRBJ1-4, the V gene TRBV11-1; 9 positions match TRBD1. J lost 8 bases, V lost 5 bases, and 6 bases had no gene match. This CDR3 comprises 14 residues. CDR1 SGHAT and CDR2 FQDESV come from the germline V gene (reference sequence). The CDR3 loop reads CASSKDRGGEKLFF. CDR3 DNA: TGTGCCAGCAGCAAGGACAGGGGAGGAGAAAAACTGTTTTTT.

A remark on this clone: Other nucleotide sequences from this sample produce the same CDR3. This chain connects TRBV6-5 to TRBJ2-3; D is possibly TRBD2 (5 bases). V was shortened by 5 bases and J by 8 bases, with 11 bases between the two germline ends. Germline CDR1 reads MNHEY; CDR2 reads SVGAGI. This CDR3 contains 12 residues. CDR3: CASSHGGGTQYF. The CDR3 DNA reads TGTGCCAGCAGTCACGGAGGTGGTACGCAGTATTTT.

There are a few counts of this clone. The CDR3 reads CASSPGETQYF. The CDR3 DNA is TGTGCCAGCAGCCCCGGGGAGACCCAGTACTTC. The chain employs TRBV14 and TRBJ2-5; D gene ambiguous. The CDR3 contains 11 residues. Trimming removed 4 bases at V and 5 bases at J, with 5 bases between. The germline CDR1 and CDR2 sequences are SGHDN and FVKESK.

The chain recombines TRBV5-1 with TRBJ2-7; D not resolved. The germline V and J ends were trimmed by 2 bases and 2 bases, with 11 bases remaining between them. Germline V CDR1 and CDR2: SGHRS, YFSETQ. This CDR3 contains 14 residues. CDR3 residues: CASSLEKGTYEQYF. The CDR3 DNA follows: TGCGCCAGCAGCTTAGAAAAGGGAACCTACGAGCAGTACTTC.

The chain links TRBV27 to TRBJ2-7; 10 positions match TRBD2. V was pared by 3 bases and J by 0 bases, with 14 bases of the junction left unmatched. Germline CDR1 MNHEY, CDR2 SMNVEV (reference sequence). The CDR3 contains 19 residues. CDR3 protein: CASSFKGWTSGWSSYEQYF. The CDR3 DNA reads TGTGCCAGCAGTTTTAAGGGTTGGACTAGCGGATGGAGCTCCTACGAGCAGTACTTC.

The chain couples TRBV2 to TRBJ1-5; tentatively, D is TRBD1 (5 bases). Germline V gene sequence: CDR1 SNHLY, CDR2 FYNNEI. V gave up 6 bases and J gave up 7 bases, with 16 bases separating them. The CDR3 consists of 14 residues. CDR3 DNA: TGTGCCAGCAGCGGACGGACAACAGAGCAGCCCCAGCATTTT. Its protein product is CASSGRTTEQPQHF. Full variable domain (missing parts from reference TRBV2 and TRBJ1-5): EPEVTQTPSHQVTQMGQEVILRCVPISNHLYFYWYRQILGQKVEFLVSFYNNEISEKSEIFDDQFSVERPDGSNFTLKIRSTKLEDSAMYFCASSGRTTEQPQHFGDGTRLSIL.

This chain links TRBV18 with TRBJ1-2; D may be TRBD1 (6 bases). The CDR3 runs 14 residues. Germline V lookup: CDR1 KGHSH, CDR2 LQKENI. V dropped 0 bases and J dropped 5 bases, with 10 bases sitting between them. CDR3: CASSPPRDIYGYTF. DNA for the CDR3: TGTGCCAGCTCACCACCCCGGGACATATATGGCTACACCTTC. Variable domain in full (rest from reference TRBV18 and TRBJ1-2): NAGVMQNPRHLVRRRGQEARLRCSPMKGHSHVYWYRQLPEEGLKFMVYLQKENIIDESGMPKERFSAEFPKEGPSILRIQQVVRGDSAAYFCASSPPRDIYGYTFGSGTRLTVV.

This rearrangement joins TRBV2 to TRBJ1-5, with 9 bases lining up with TRBD1. Trimming took 7 bases from V and 6 from J; bases not matched to a gene: 7. Germline values: CDR1 SNHLY, CDR2 FYNNEI. The CDR3 covers 14 residues. CDR3 bases: TGTGCCAGCAAAGGGACAGGGCCGGGTCAGCCCCAGCATTTT. Encoded protein: CASKGTGPGQPQHF.

This clone was picked up a small number of times. Different DNA sequences within this sample yield the same CDR3. This chain joins TRBV5-1 and TRBJ2-3; D unresolved. Trimming took off 0 bases at V and 4 bases at J, with 3 bases between the two ends. The CDR3 spans 12 residues. CDR1 is SGHRS, CDR2 YFSETQ, per germline. The chain's CDR3 is CASSLDPDTQYF. CDR3 DNA: TGCGCCAGCAGCTTGGATCCAGATACGCAGTATTTT.

In regard to this clone: Within the sample, other DNA sequences also encode this same CDR3. This chain connects TRBV29-1 to TRBJ2-7; 10 bases match TRBD1. The CDR3 covers 13 residues. Germline V gives CDR1 SQVTM, CDR2 ANQGSEA. The CDR3, as DNA: TGCAGTGTGTCGGGACAGGGGAACTACGAGCAGTACTTC. It translates to CSVSGQGNYEQYF.

This clone came up a few times. V is TRBV2 and J is TRBJ1-5; 8 nucleotides match TRBD1. CDR1 and CDR2 from the germline V gene are SNHLY and FYNNEI. V lost 6 bases and J lost 2; bases outside the gene matches: 6. The CDR3 totals 15 residues. The CDR3 here is CASRGDRGGNQPQHF. CDR3 nucleotide sequence: TGTGCCAGCAGGGGAGACAGGGGTGGCAATCAGCCCCAGCATTTT. Full variable domain (rest looked up from reference TRBV2 and TRBJ1-5): EPEVTQTPSHQVTQMGQEVILRCVPISNHLYFYWYRQILGQKVEFLVSFYNNEISEKSEIFDDQFSVERPDGSNFTLKIRSTKLEDSAMYFCASRGDRGGNQPQHFGDGTRLSIL.

This chain joins TRBV5-1 and TRBJ2-1, with a weak D call TRBD1 (5 bases). Trimming took 0 bases from V and 3 from J, leaving 16 bases between them. The CDR3 runs to 17 residues. Germline-derived CDR1 and CDR2 are SGHRS and YFSETQ. The CDR3 DNA reads TGCGCCAGCAGCTTGGATAGGACACCGAACGGCTACAATGAGCAGTTCTTC. This translates into CASSLDRTPNGYNEQFF.